The clone carrying this TCR beta chain came up once. Its antigen is as yet unknown. Each subset's genomic DNA was split evenly across several immunoSEQ plates. Each PCR replicate from the sorted subsets contained about 200 ng DNA, which is some 31,000 T cell genomes. The repertoire was sequenced with immunoSEQ multiplex PCR; TCRdb's copy has only in-frame clones and lacks some. Of roughly 500,000 clones in the sample, approximately 95% were seen once. The sample is drawn from a study of shared clonotypes between healthy human individuals. Study results and limitations: Clonotype sharing among donors was thought likely to change with sequencing depth. Generation probabilities of non-shared clonotypes were lower (relative to those shared by all four donors).

Sequences were obtained from naive CD4+ T cells sorted from blood. Subset indicated: CD45RA+ positively selected. This TCR derives from a woman under 40 in good health.

CDR3 nucleotide sequence: TGCGCCAGCAGCCAAGATTCGCTTCTTCCCTACGAGCAGTACTTC. Protein sequence: CASSQDSLLPYEQYF. This rearrangement joins TRBV4-1 to TRBJ2-7; D remains unclear. The length of the CDR3 is 15 residues. Between the trimmed V and J ends, which lost 0 bases and 2 bases, there was a span of 11 bases. Germline values: CDR1 MGHRA, CDR2 YSYEKL.